This TCR beta chain appears in the sequencing data of a study of blood T cell repertoires in COVID-19. Libraries were prepared by immunoSEQ multiplex PCR; TCRdb keeps only in-frame clonotypes and omits some of them. The table has approximately 200,000 clones, 90% seen once. Participants spanned ages about 18 to 100 years and resided in around 25 US areas. Either two negative PCRs, clearance, or symptom resolution qualified Cohort 3 donors as recovered. V was pared by 6 bases and J by 7 bases, with 7 bases between. CDR3 length: 11 amino acids. CDR1 and CDR2 (germline): LGHNT, FRNRAP. This clone has a single count.

The sample consisted of PBMCs or T cells enriched from blood (not recorded which). The V call is TRBV12-5, the J call TRBJ2-1; D ambiguous. This receptor was obtained from a young man who had recovered from COVID-19. CDR3 sequence reads: CASGLRNEQFF. CDR3 sequence (DNA): TGTGCTAGTGGCCTGAGAAATGAGCAGTTCTTC.